This TCR beta chain was recorded in a study of blood T cell repertoires in COVID-19 (dated by TCRdb to 2018 to 2020). About the study as a whole: The collaborator samples originated in the United States, Italy and Spain and spanned the acute and convalescent phases of COVID-19. Subjects who had been exposed to COVID-19, were actively infected with it, or had recovered from it provided the deeply sampled blood TCRbeta repertoires that made up the dataset. Samples came from the ongoing ImmuneRACE study (first 160 participants) plus 1,254 subjects from 6 global collaborators. Nearly every sample came with metadata listing a de-identified subject ID, COVID-19 status, age in years and sex. The prospective study material was composed of cDNA or gDNA derived from T cells, B-cell-depleted T cells, or PBMCs. Where available, HLA class I and class II types were obtained from metadata supplied by the sample provider rather than from assay-based typing. A freely available public database, intended as a resource for researchers studying the immune response to SARS-CoV-2, is where the repertoires were released. Here is what the overall study found, with its caveats: How much clinical and demographic metadata was included differed by source and by participant, and the metadata was provided uncurated.

The immunoSEQ Assay, a bias-controlled multiplex PCR, was used to amplify TCRbeta CDR3 regions from genomic DNA. The paper's data handling went like this. The number of nucleated cells in each sample was estimated by amplification of reference gene primers within the assay. Sequence reads were collapsed and filtered to measure the absolute abundance of every unique TCRbeta CDR3 rearrangement. For each sample, productive Simpson clonality was calculated by taking the square root of Simpson's diversity index across productive rearrangements. The immuneACCESS repertoire file appears here via TCRdb, limited to in-frame rearrangements. These files lack a portion of the clones; in checked studies, under half of the deficit traces to unresolved V genes, and the cause of the others is not known. The V and J calls and clone size are taken from that table; D and trimming were inferred from the DNA. This sample lists 75,000 to 95,000 clones; around four fifths were detected once. Of the sample, 3.4% is held by the ten largest clones.

Each collaborating institution followed its own protocols to collect whole blood in K2EDTA tubes. For TCRbeta analysis, collaborators shipped samples as frozen whole blood, isolated PBMCs, or DNA extracted from either of those sample types. This clone came up once. It has no known antigen specificity. Base-call qualities are not available, and no considerably larger clone is one nucleotide away. Trimming accounts for 5 bases at V and 3 bases at J, while the number of junction bases matched to no gene is 3. The cysteine opens and the phenylalanine closes a CDR3 of 13 amino acids. Solely the CDR3 DNA is kept, with 39 bases framed from the first base. Per the germline V gene, SGHTA is the CDR1 and FQGTGA is the CDR2.

What was sequenced was peripheral blood. This chain joins TRBV7-3 to TRBJ2-7, and TRBD1 matches 8 of the central bases. The sequence was collected from a man aged 45-65 years with acute or convalescent COVID-19. The CDR3 amino acid sequence is: CASSRTGGYEQYF. The nucleotide sequence reads as follows: TGTGCCAGCAGCAGAACAGGGGGCTACGAGCAGTACTTC.